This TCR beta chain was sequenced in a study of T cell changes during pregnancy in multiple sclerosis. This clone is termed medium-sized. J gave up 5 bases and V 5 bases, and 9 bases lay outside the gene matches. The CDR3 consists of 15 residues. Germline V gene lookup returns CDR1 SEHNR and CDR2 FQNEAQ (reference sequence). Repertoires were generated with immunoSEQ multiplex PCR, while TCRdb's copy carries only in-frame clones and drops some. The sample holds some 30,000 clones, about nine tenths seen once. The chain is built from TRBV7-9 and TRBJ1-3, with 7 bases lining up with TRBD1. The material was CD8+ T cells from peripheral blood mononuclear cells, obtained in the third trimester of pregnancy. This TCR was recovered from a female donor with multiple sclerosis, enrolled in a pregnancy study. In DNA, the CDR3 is TGTGCCAGCAGCCCCCAGACAGGGATAAGAAACACCATATATTTT. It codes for CASSPQTGIRNTIYF.